The 2 T cell receptor beta chains reported below all come from one sample, sequenced in a study of T cell repertoires in cytomegalovirus infection. Via MiXCR, TCRdb re-called the reads, giving one row per CDR3 protein. The repertoire has 560,000 or so distinct CDR3 sequences, 15% to 20% of them found once; the top ten carry 20% to 30%. Material for sequencing was CD8+ T cells from PBMCs. All receptors derive from a human donor in good health (CMV status not recorded). Some clones in this sample may be carry-over from other donors' samples.

This clonotype has at least ten counts. The CDR3 DNA reads as TGTGCCAGCAGCCCCTCAGGGGAAAATCAGCCCCAGCATTTT. Encoded protein: CASSPSGENQPQHF. The chain has TRBV7-3 and TRBJ1-5, with D perhaps matching TRBD1 (6 bases). Germline V gene data show CDR1 as SGHTA and CDR2 as FQGTGA. The CDR3 extends over 14 amino acids. V lost 5 bases to trimming and J lost 4 bases, with 12 bases between them.

This clonotype came up many times. The gene calls are TRBV11-2 and TRBJ1-3; D not certain. The CDR3 length is 16 residues. Deletions cut 3 bases from V and 0 bases from J, with 12 bases between. The germline gives CDR1 SGHAT, CDR2 FQNNGV. The CDR3 DNA reads TGTGCCAGCAGCTTCCTAACGGATGACTCTGGAAACACCATATATTTT. This sequence encodes CASSFLTDDSGNTIYF.